A selection of T cell receptor beta chains follows, all from one sample in a study of T cells in Graves' hyperthyroidism and ophthalmopathy. TCRdb processed the multiplex PCR reads anew with MiXCR; each CDR3 protein has one entry. The table records about 380,000 distinct CDR3 sequences, approximately 13% of them present only once. The sequencing input was blood. The receptors were sampled from a woman in her sixties with Graves' hyperthyroidism. CDR3s include the opening cysteine and the closing phenylalanine or tryptophan. A D gene is named only where the DNA matches it firmly. Where a row states a size, it is once, few, many or the class of an expanded clone; other rows omit it.

v_gene	d_gene	abundance	j_gene	CDR3nt	CDR3aa
TRBV5-5	TRBD1	few	TRBJ2-1	TGTGCCAGCAGCTTTCCCCCGGGACAGGGCTACAATGAGCAGTTCTTC	CASSFPPGQGYNEQFF
TRBV6-1	.	many	TRBJ1-1	TGTGCCAGCAGGGACTATGCAGGTGCGAACACTGAAGCTTTCTTT	CASRDYAGANTEAFF
TRBV3-1	TRBD2	many	TRBJ2-1	TGTGCCAGCAGCCAAGATCGGTCACTAGCGGTCTACAATGAGCAGTTCTTC	CASSQDRSLAVYNEQFF
TRBV5-1	.	many	TRBJ1-1	TGCGCCAGCAGCTTCCCCCCGAACACTGAAGCTTTCTTT	CASSFPPNTEAFF
TRBV9	.	many	TRBJ2-3	TGTGCCAGCAGCGTTTCTAGCGGCACAGATACGCAGTATTTT	CASSVSSGTDTQYF
TRBV2	TRBD2	many	TRBJ2-1	TGTGCCAGCAGCAGGACTAGCGGGTTTTACAATGAGCAGTTCTTC	CASSRTSGFYNEQFF
TRBV9	TRBD2	few	TRBJ2-1	TGTGCCAGCAGCGCCGACGAACTAGCGGGAGCTCATGAGCAGTTCTTC	CASSADELAGAHEQFF
TRBV2	.	many	TRBJ2-3	TGTGCCAGCCGGGGATCGACGCAGTATTTT	CASRGSTQYF
TRBV3-1	.	many	TRBJ2-2	TGTGCCAGCAGCCAATGGGGGGAGTCCGGGGAGCTGTTTTTT	CASSQWGESGELFF
TRBV3-1	.	few	TRBJ2-7	TGTGCCAGCAGCCACGGGGGCTACGAGCAGTACTTC	CASSHGGYEQYF
TRBV30	.	once	TRBJ1-1	TGTGCCTGGAGCCAGCCAGCGGAGGGGCGAACTGAAGCTTTCTTT	CAWSQPAEGRTEAFF
TRBV3-1	.	many	TRBJ1-1	TGTGCCAGCAGCACCCAAAAATGGATGAACACTGAAGCTTTCTTT	CASSTQKWMNTEAFF
TRBV2	.	many	TRBJ2-5	TGTGCCAGCAGTCGAGGTGGGACCCAGTACTTC	CASSRGGTQYF
TRBV13	.	many	TRBJ2-1	TGTGCCAGCAGCCCCAGGTGGGCTGGCTCCTACAATGAGCAGTTCTTC	CASSPRWAGSYNEQFF
TRBV15	.	few	TRBJ2-5	TGTGCCACCAGCAGAGACCAGGGCCAAGAGACCCAGTACTTC	CATSRDQGQETQYF
TRBV20-1	.	.	TRBJ1-2	TGCAGTGCTAGTGGTCGTGGCGCTCGAGGCTACACCTTC	CSASGRGARGYTF